These 23 T cell receptor beta chains share one sample of origin, sequenced in a study of Tregs in tolerant kidney transplant recipients. Sequencing used immunoSEQ multiplex PCR; TCRdb keeps in-frame clones, though not all of them. The data show 55,000 to 80,000 clones, 95% to 98% seen once. Sequenced material: Tregs from blood, taken before the transplant. These receptor sequences come from a human donor who received a combined kidney and bone marrow transplant.

The chain is built from TRBV10-2 and TRBJ1-5; D remains ambiguous. CDR1 is WSHSY, CDR2 SAAADI, per germline. V lost 3 bases and J lost 2, with 8 bases in between. This CDR3 has 14 amino acids. CDR3 sequence (DNA): TGCGCCAGCAGTGATCGAGTGGGCAATCAGCCCCAGCATTTT. Protein sequence: CASSDRVGNQPQHF.

The V gene is TRBV4-1, the J gene TRBJ1-4, with D maybe TRBD1 (6 bases). The ends were cut back, 2 bases at V and 8 bases at J, with 15 bases in the middle. This CDR3 has 15 residues. The V gene's germline CDR1 is MGHRA and CDR2 YSYEKL. The CDR3, as DNA: TGCGCCAGCAGCCAACCGAACAGGGTCCGGGAAAAACTGTTTTTT. It encodes CASSQPNRVREKLFF.

The CDR3: CASRRASGHYEQYF. The CDR3 nucleotides read TGTGCCAGCAGGAGGGCTAGCGGACACTACGAGCAGTACTTC. The rearrangement joins TRBV6-5 to TRBJ2-7; 7 nucleotides agree with TRBD2. Germline loops: CDR1 MNHEY, CDR2 SVGAGI. This CDR3 is 14 amino acids long. V dropped 6 bases and J dropped 3; count of bases not matched to a gene: 8.

The CDR3 loop is CASSLVGGSYNEQFF. CDR3 coding DNA: TGCGCCAGCAGCTTGGTGGGGGGGTCCTACAATGAGCAGTTCTTC. V is TRBV5-1 and J is TRBJ2-1, with 7 bases aligning to TRBD2. CDR3 length: 15 amino acids. From germline, CDR1 is SGHRS and CDR2 YFSETQ. Germline trimming cut 0 bases from V and 1 base from J; bases unmatched to any gene: 1. Full variable domain (outside the CDR3, taken from reference TRBV5-1 and TRBJ2-1): KAGVTQTPRYLIKTRGQQVTLSCSPISGHRSVSWYQQTPGQGLQFLFEYFSETQRNKGNFPGRFSGRQFSNSRSEMNVSTLELGDSALYLCASSLVGGSYNEQFFGPGTRLTVL.

V gene TRBV11-2 combines with J gene TRBJ1-2; 8 bases agree with TRBD1. CDR1 is SGHAT, CDR2 FQNNGV, per germline. Losses at the gene ends were 5 bases for V and 4 bases for J; bases not matched to a gene: 3. This CDR3 has 13 amino acids. CDR3 protein: CASSVDRGYGYTF. The CDR3 region has the DNA TGTGCCAGCAGCGTTGACAGGGGCTATGGCTACACCTTC.

The chain employs TRBV19 and TRBJ1-2; no clear D. V lost 3 bases and J lost 4, with 6 bases in between. From germline, CDR1 is LNHDA and CDR2 SQIVND (reference sequence). The CDR3 spans 12 residues. The chain's CDR3 is CASSIRGYGYTF. CDR3 in DNA: TGTGCCAGTAGTATTCGCGGCTATGGCTACACCTTC.

The V call is TRBV5-4, the J call TRBJ1-2, with D hard to call. V was pared by 1 base and J by 7 bases, with 14 bases between. Per the germline V gene, CDR1 is SGHNT and CDR2 is YYREEE (reference sequence). CDR3 length equals 14 residues. The CDR3 loop is CASSLKRISGGYTF. CDR3 DNA sequence: TGTGCCAGCAGCTTGAAAAGGATTTCGGGTGGCTACACCTTC.

The CDR3 DNA reads TGTGCCATCGGGGGACGGACTAGCGGGAGCGTAAACGCCGGGGAGCTGTTTTTT. It yields the protein CAIGGRTSGSVNAGELFF. J is TRBJ2-2 and V is TRBV10-3, with TRBD2 matching over 13 bases. Germline values: CDR1 ENHRY, CDR2 SYGVKD. There are 18 residues in the CDR3. V lost 8 bases to trimming and J lost 6 bases; unmatched junction nucleotides: 15.

The table lists this clone with a count of one. The chain joins TRBV18 to TRBJ2-2; 7 nucleotides match TRBD2. Per germline, CDR1 KGHSH and CDR2 LQKENI. V lost 4 bases and J lost 2; bases outside the gene matches: 10. The CDR3 sequence is 17 residues long. CDR3 amino acids: CASSLSTSRFNTGELFF. CDR3 DNA sequence: TGTGCCAGCTCACTTTCGACTAGCCGGTTTAACACCGGGGAGCTGTTTTTT.

The chain combines TRBV19 with TRBJ2-7; 7 nucleotides line up with TRBD2. Germline lookup yields CDR1 LNHDA and CDR2 SQIVND (reference sequence). This CDR3 has 15 amino acids. V was pared by 4 bases and J by 5 bases, with 11 bases of the junction left unmatched. CDR3 protein: CASSRGGWTDDEQYF. The DNA of the CDR3 is TGTGCCAGTAGTAGGGGGGGGTGGACGGACGACGAGCAGTACTTC.

The V gene is TRBV2, the J gene TRBJ2-7; TRBD1 aligns across 10 bases. The CDR3 is 13 residues long. Germline CDR1 and CDR2: SNHLY and FYNNEI. V shed 7 bases and J 5 bases; nucleotides not matched to a gene: 5. CDR3 sequence reads: CASTTGTGDEQYF. The CDR3 DNA sequence: TGTGCCAGCACGACCGGGACAGGGGACGAGCAGTACTTC.

V gene TRBV18 combines with J gene TRBJ1-4; D gene uncertain. V was shortened by 1 base and J by 0 bases, with 18 bases between the two germline ends. This CDR3 contains 19 residues. Germline V gene lookup returns CDR1 KGHSH and CDR2 LQKENI. DNA of the CDR3: TGTGCCAGCTCACCACGAGACCCGTATCGGGGTTCAACTAATGAAAAACTGTTTTTT. Translation gives CASSPRDPYRGSTNEKLFF.

The J gene is TRBJ2-4, the V gene TRBV4-2; perhaps TRBD1 as D (6 bases). Trimming took off 5 bases at V and 1 base at J, with 15 bases between the two ends. Germline V gene lookup returns CDR1 LGHNA and CDR2 YNFKEQ. The CDR3 covers 16 residues. The CDR3: CASSSPGAWAKNIQYF. CDR3 coding DNA: TGTGCCAGCAGCTCCCCAGGGGCTTGGGCCAAAAACATTCAGTACTTC.

This chain uses TRBV4-1 with TRBJ1-1, with D unclear. The CDR3 is 13 amino acids. Trimming left V 1 base short and J 3 bases short, with 6 bases between. Germline loops: CDR1 MGHRA, CDR2 YSYEKL. CDR3 in amino acids: CASSQVRYTEAFF. Written as DNA, the CDR3 is TGCGCCAGCAGCCAAGTCAGGTACACTGAAGCTTTCTTT.

This rearrangement joins TRBV4-2 to TRBJ2-7; perhaps TRBD2 as D (5 bases). This CDR3 contains 16 residues. V was shortened by 3 bases and J by 6 bases, with 21 bases between the two germline ends. The germline gives CDR1 LGHNA, CDR2 YNFKEQ. CDR3 region: CASSQGSRVVAGEQYF. CDR3 DNA sequence: TGTGCCAGCAGCCAGGGGTCTCGTGTTGTGGCGGGCGAGCAGTACTTC.

This clone was picked up one time. The chain employs TRBV2 and TRBJ2-7; no clear D gene. The CDR3 totals 14 residues. V was shortened by 2 bases and J by 0 bases, with 8 bases between the two germline ends. The germline CDR1 and CDR2 sequences are SNHLY and FYNNEI. CDR3 sequence: CASSEPRSSYEQYF. CDR3 coding DNA: TGTGCCAGCAGTGAACCACGGAGCTCCTACGAGCAGTACTTC.

This clone came up once. J is TRBJ1-1 and V is TRBV5-4; D not resolved. CDR1 is SGHNT, CDR2 YYREEE, per germline (reference sequence). The germline V and J ends were trimmed by 4 bases and 2 bases, with 15 bases remaining between them. The CDR3 sequence is 15 residues long. The CDR3 nucleotides are TGTGCCAGCAGCCCCGACTGGTACGCTAACACTGAAGCTTTCTTT. It is translated as CASSPDWYANTEAFF.

This chain links TRBV18 with TRBJ2-5; D possibly corresponds to TRBD2 (6 bases). Per germline, CDR1 KGHSH and CDR2 LQKENI. V lost 3 bases and J 5 bases, leaving 10 bases between the germline ends. There are 13 residues in the CDR3. CDR3 in amino acids: CASSPPSDETQYF. The CDR3 DNA follows: TGTGCCAGCTCACCCCCTAGCGATGAGACCCAGTACTTC.

The V call is TRBV11-3, the J call TRBJ2-6; D call uncertain. Trimming cost V 3 bases and J 0 bases, with 9 bases left between them. Per the germline V gene, CDR1 is SGHNT and CDR2 is YENEEA. The CDR3 contains 16 residues. The CDR3, as DNA: TGTGCCAGCAGCTTGCACAGCCTCTCTGGGGCCAACGTCCTGACTTTC. Translated: CASSLHSLSGANVLTF.

This chain uses TRBV5-1 with TRBJ2-7; the match to TRBD2 covers 11 bases. Germline values: CDR1 SGHRS, CDR2 YFSETQ. The ends lost 0 bases at V and 4 bases at J; junction bases unmatched: 3. The CDR3 length is 15 residues. The CDR3 sequence: CASSLGTSGWYEQYF. As DNA, the CDR3 is TGCGCCAGCAGCTTGGGGACTAGCGGGTGGTACGAGCAGTACTTC.

J is TRBJ1-6 and V is TRBV4-2; no definite D call. The CDR3 extends over 12 amino acids. Trimming took 4 bases from V and 8 from J, leaving 6 bases between them. Per germline, CDR1 LGHNA and CDR2 YNFKEQ. The DNA of the CDR3 is TGTGCCAGCAGCCTCGGAGATTCACCCCTCCACTTT. As protein: CASSLGDSPLHF.

The chain carries TRBV9 and TRBJ2-2, with D tentatively TRBD2 (5 bases). The V and J ends lost 3 bases and 5 bases respectively, with 8 bases between them. The CDR3 has 13 amino acids. Germline CDR1 is SGDLS and CDR2 is YYNGEE. The CDR3 DNA is TGTGCCAGCAGCGGCGGGCGGACCGGGGAGCTGTTTTTT. This codes for CASSGGRTGELFF.

The genes are TRBV7-9 and TRBJ2-4; 11 bases are shared with TRBD1. Germline V CDR1 and CDR2: SEHNR, FQNEAQ (reference sequence). V shed 5 bases and J 0 bases; nucleotides not matched to a gene: 12. CDR3 length: 19 amino acids. This CDR3 reads CASSRARGQGALAKNIQYF. The CDR3 region has the DNA TGTGCCAGCAGCCGCGCGCGCGGACAGGGGGCGCTAGCCAAAAACATTCAGTACTTC.